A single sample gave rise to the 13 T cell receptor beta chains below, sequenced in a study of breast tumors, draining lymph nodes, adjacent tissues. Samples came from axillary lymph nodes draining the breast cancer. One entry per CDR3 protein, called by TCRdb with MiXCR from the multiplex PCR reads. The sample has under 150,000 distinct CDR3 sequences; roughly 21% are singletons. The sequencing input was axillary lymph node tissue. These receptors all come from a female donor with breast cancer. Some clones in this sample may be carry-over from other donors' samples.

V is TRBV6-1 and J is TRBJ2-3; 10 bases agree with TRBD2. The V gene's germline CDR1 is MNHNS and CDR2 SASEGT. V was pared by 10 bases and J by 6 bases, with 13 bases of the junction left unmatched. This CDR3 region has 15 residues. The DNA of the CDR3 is TGTGCCACAGGACGGCAGCGGGAGGGCCGGGATACGCAGTATTTT. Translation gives CATGRQREGRDTQYF.

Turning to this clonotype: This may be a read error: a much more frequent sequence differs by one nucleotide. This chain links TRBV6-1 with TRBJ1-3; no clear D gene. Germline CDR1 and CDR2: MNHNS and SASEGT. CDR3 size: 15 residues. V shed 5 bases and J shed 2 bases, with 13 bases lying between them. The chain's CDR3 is CASSYSRTPGNTIYF. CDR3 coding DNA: TGTGCCAGCAGTTACTCGAGAACGCCTGGAAACACCATATATTTT.

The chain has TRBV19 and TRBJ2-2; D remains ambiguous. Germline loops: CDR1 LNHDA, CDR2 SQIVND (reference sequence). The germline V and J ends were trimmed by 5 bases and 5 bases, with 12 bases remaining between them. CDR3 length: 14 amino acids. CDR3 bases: TGTGCCAGTAGTGTAGTAGCTAGGACCGGGGAGCTGTTTTTT. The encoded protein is CASSVVARTGELFF. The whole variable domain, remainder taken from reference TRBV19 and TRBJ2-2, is DGGITQSPKYLFRKEGQNVTLSCEQNLNHDAMYWYRQDPGQGLRLIYYSQIVNDFQKGDIAEGYSVSREKKESFPLTVTSAQKNPTAFYLCASSVVARTGELFFGEGSRLTVL.

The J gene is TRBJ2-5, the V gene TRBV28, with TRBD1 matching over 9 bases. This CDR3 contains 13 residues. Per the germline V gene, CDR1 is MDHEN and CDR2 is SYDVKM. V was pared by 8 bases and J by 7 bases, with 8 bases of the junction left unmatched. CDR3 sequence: CASRTGARGTQYF. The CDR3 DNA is TGTGCCAGCCGGACAGGGGCCCGGGGGACCCAGTACTTC.

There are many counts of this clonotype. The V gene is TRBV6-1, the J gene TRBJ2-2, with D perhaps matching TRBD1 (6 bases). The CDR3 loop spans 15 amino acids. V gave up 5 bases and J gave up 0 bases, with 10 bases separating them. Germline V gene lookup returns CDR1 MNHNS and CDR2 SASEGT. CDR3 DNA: TGTGCCAGCAGTAGACAGGACGCGAACACCGGGGAGCTGTTTTTT. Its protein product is CASSRQDANTGELFF.

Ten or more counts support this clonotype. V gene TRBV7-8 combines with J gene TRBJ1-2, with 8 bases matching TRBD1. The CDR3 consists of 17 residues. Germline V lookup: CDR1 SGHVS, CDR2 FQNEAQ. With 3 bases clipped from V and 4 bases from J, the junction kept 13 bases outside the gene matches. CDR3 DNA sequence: TGTGCCAGCAGCTTTAACCTGGGGCAGGGGGCTGCCTATGGCTACACCTTC. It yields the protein CASSFNLGQGAAYGYTF.

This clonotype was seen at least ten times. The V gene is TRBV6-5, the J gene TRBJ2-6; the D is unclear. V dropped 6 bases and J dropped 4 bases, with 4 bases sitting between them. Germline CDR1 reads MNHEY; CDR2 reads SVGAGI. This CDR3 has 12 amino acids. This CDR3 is CASRTGANVLTF. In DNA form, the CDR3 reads TGTGCCAGCAGAACCGGGGCCAACGTCCTGACTTTC.

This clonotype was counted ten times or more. DNA of the CDR3: TGTGCCACCAGTGATTTAGGGACAGGGGGCTCCGGGGAGCTGTTTTTT. Translating gives CATSDLGTGGSGELFF. This sequence joins TRBV24-1 and TRBJ2-2; TRBD1 aligns across 12 bases. V shed 1 base, J shed 6 bases, and the junction held 2 bases outside the gene matches. There are 16 residues in the CDR3. Germline V gene lookup returns CDR1 KGHDR and CDR2 SFDVKD.

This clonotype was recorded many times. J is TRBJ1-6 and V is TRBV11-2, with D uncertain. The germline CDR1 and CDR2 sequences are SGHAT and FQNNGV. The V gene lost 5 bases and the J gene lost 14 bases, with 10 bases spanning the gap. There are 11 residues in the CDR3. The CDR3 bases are TGTGCCAGCAGCCTGAGTTCGTCCCTCCACTTT. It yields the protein CASSLSSSLHF.

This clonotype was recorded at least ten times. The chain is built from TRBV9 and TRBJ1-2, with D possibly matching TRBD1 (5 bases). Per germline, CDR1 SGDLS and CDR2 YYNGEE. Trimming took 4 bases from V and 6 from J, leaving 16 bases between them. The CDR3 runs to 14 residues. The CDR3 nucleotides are TGTGCCAGCAGCTTTAGACGGGGGGAAGATGGCTACACCTTC. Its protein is CASSFRRGEDGYTF.

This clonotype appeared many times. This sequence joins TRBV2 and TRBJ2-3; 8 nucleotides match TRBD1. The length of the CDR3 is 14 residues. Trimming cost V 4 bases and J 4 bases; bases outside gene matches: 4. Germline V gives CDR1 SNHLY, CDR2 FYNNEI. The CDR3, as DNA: TGTGCCAGCAGTGTCAACAGGGGGTCAGATACGCAGTATTTT. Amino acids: CASSVNRGSDTQYF. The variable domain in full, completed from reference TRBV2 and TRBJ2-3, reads EPEVTQTPSHQVTQMGQEVILRCVPISNHLYFYWYRQILGQKVEFLVSFYNNEISEKSEIFDDQFSVERPDGSNFTLKIRSTKLEDSAMYFCASSVNRGSDTQYFGPGTRLTVL.

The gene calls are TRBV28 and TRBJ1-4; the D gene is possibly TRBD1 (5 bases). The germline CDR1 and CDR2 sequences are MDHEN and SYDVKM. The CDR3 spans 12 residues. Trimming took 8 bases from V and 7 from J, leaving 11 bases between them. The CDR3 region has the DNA TGTGCCAGCTGGCAGGGAAGTGAAAAACTGTTTTTT. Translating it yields CASWQGSEKLFF.

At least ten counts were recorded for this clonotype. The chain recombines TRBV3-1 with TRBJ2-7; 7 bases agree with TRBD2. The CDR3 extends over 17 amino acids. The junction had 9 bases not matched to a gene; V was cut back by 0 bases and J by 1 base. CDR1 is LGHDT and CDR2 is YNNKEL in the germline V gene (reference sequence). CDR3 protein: CASSQERGSGWSYEQYF. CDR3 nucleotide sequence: TGTGCCAGCAGCCAAGAGCGGGGGTCGGGGTGGTCCTACGAGCAGTACTTC.